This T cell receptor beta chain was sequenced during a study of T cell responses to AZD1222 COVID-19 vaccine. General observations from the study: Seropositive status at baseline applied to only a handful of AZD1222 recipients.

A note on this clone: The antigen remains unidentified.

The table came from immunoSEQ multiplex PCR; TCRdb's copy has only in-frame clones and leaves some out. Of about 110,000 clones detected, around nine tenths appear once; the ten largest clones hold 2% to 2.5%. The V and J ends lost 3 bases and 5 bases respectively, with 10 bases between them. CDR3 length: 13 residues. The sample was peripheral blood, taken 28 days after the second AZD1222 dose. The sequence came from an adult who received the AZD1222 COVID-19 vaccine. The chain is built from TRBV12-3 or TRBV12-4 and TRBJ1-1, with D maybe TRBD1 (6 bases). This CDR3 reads CASSLEDRTEAFF. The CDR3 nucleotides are TGTGCCAGCAGTTTGGAGGACAGAACTGAAGCTTTCTTT.